This T cell receptor beta chain was obtained from a study of human T cells and chemical hapten exposure (dated by TCRdb to the early 2020s). For the study in its entirety: For sensitization, 2% DPC in acetone was applied to a roughly 2 cm by roughly 2 cm area of upper inner arm skin. Throughout the study period of roughly 24 weeks, patients also received therapeutic DPC doses to the scalp every week. Patch testing was performed on the upper back with Finn chambers containing 0.01% DPC, and the patch tests were scored after 6 days according to International Contact Dermatitis Research Group standards. The mostly female patient cohort included alopecia areata with under or over 50% scalp involvement, alopecia totalis and alopecia universalis. Libraries were combined into a pool for sequencing, and differences in TCR yield between samples came mainly from small differences in library volumes within the pool. The study tracked peripheral blood TCR repertoire changes in vivo during primary and secondary sensitization to the hapten diphenylcyclopropenone (DPC) in alopecia patients. Patient blood was sampled pre-sensitization (week 0) and at 2, 6 and about 24 weeks after DPC sensitization. About 29 alopecia patients gave blood for TCR sequencing at one to four time points (pre-sensitization, 2, 6 and 24 weeks).

The investigation overall reported the following: Significantly more large CDR3 similarity clusters were formed by expanded TCRs than by pre-sensitization or healthy control sets, consistent with antigen-driven responses. The number of PT1 expanded TCRs positively correlated with patch test score, significant at thresholds 8, 16 and 32 but not 4. No change with DPC sensitization was found in the number of TCRs above 1 in 1000 frequency, and no evidence of global repertoire structure alterations was found. After repeated subsampling, the strength of the expansion versus patch-test correlation and the threshold at which it became significant changed. Alopecia, a presumed autoimmune disease, was present in all patients, so the immune response of the patients might differ from that of healthy individuals.

The library was built by means of RACE. The run used a NextSeq 500. During library preparation, unique molecular identifiers were attached to individual cDNA molecules so that TCRs could be counted in a quantitative, reproducible way. Both TCR alpha and TCR beta chains were sequenced from each blood RNA sample. The source study handled its data this way. The median number of TCRs per sample was over 85,000, ranging from about 20,000 to 690,600. V, J and CDR3 annotation of the TCR reads was carried out using the Decombinator software suite. For the PS versus PT1 abundance plots, all samples were subsampled to the same number of TCRs (28,000). Expanded TCRs were defined as absent before sensitization and observed at least eight times at the 2-week time point. In TCRdb, the public reads were trimmed at Q25 with fastp and aligned with MiXCR, with productive beta chains retained. Merged by CDR3 protein, the rows form single entries marked with the most common genes and DNA. The V and J calls come from TCRdb's annotation, not from the publication. For this sample the table gives roughly 200,000 distinct CDR3 sequences, of which approximately 24% were detected only once. The top ten clones comprise under 2.5% of the sample.

This clonotype was counted ten times or more. The specificity of this receptor is unknown. No per-base quality is available; no much larger clone lies one base away. V lost 4 bases and J lost 1 base; the stretch between them is 9 bases long. Inclusive of the bounding cysteine and phenylalanine, the CDR3 is 13 residues long. The DNA shown is the 39-base CDR3, in frame from base 1. CDR1 and CDR2 were assigned from the germline V gene as SQVTM and ANQGSEA. The time point label on this specimen signifies: patch test 3, about 24 weeks after DPC sensitization. According to the study, the label for this sample's treatment or condition signals: therapeutic diphenylcyclopropenone sensitization with weekly scalp DPC. At every patch-test visit, the blood draw took place before the patch test was put on. Patients were considered eligible if aged 18 to 70, diagnosed with alopecia and deemed suitable for DPC therapy, and patients were excluded if pregnant. Total RNA was extracted from unfractionated whole blood that had been collected in Tempus Blood RNA tubes.

The specimen was whole blood, collected in connection with sensitization to the hapten diphenylcyclopropenone (DPC). The sequence joins TRBV29-1 to TRBJ2-3; the D gene lacks a confident call. The receptor's source is a woman in her forties with alopecia areata. Some clones in this sample may be carry-over from other donors' samples. The nucleotides are TGCAGCGTTGGGGTAGGACGCACAGATACGCAGTATTTT. Translated, this is CSVGVGRTDTQYF.